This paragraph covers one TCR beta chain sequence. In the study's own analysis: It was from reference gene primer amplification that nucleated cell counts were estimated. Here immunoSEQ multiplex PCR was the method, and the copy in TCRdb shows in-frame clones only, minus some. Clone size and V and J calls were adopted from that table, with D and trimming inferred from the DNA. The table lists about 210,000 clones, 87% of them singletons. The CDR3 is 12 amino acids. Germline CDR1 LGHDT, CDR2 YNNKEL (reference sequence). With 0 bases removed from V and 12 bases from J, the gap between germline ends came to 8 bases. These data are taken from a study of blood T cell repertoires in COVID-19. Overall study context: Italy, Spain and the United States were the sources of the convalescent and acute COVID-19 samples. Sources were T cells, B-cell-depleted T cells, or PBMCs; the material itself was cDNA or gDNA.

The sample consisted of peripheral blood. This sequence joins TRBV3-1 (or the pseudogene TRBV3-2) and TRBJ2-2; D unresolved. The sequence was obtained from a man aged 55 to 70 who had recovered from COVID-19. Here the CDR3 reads CASSQDGQKLFF. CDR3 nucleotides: TGTGCCAGCAGCCAAGATGGGCAGAAGCTGTTTTTT.